Reported below is one T cell receptor (beta chain). This entry is derived from a study of blood T cell repertoires in COVID-19. The wider study: Sample material is recorded as cDNA or gDNA derived from T cells, B-cell-depleted T cells, or PBMCs.

Here immunoSEQ multiplex PCR was the method, and the copy in TCRdb shows in-frame clones only, minus some. The table has roughly 100,000 clones, about four fifths seen once. The CDR3 extends over 15 amino acids. The V end lost 2 bases, the J end lost 6 bases, and 15 bases lay between the germline ends. Germline-derived CDR1 and CDR2 are SGDLS and YYNGEE. This TCR was recovered from a woman of 80 years or more with acute or convalescent COVID-19. The chain employs TRBV9 and TRBJ2-1, with D tentatively TRBD1 (6 bases). Sequenced: peripheral blood. CDR3 sequence: CASSVAGTRTNEQFF. As DNA, the CDR3 is TGTGCCAGCAGCGTGGCCGGGACACGAACCAATGAGCAGTTCTTC.